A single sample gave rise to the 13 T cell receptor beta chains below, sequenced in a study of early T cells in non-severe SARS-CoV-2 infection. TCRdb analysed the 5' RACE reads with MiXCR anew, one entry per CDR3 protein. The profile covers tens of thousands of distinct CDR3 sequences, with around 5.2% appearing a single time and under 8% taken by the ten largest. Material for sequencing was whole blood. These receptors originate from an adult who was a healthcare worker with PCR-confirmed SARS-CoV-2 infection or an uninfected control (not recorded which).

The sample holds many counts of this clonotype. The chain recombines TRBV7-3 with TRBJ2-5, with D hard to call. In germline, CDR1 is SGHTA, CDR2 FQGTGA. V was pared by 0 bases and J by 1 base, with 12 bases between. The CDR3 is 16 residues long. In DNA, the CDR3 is TGTGCCAGCAGCTTAACAGGGCCAGCCGTCCAAGAGACCCAGTACTTC. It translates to CASSLTGPAVQETQYF.

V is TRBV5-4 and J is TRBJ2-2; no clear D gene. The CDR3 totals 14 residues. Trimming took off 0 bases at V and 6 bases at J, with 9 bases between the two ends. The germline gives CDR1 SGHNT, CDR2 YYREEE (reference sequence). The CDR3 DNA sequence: TGTGCCAGCAGCTTGGCCTATCGAGCCGGGGAGCTGTTTTTT. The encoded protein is CASSLAYRAGELFF.

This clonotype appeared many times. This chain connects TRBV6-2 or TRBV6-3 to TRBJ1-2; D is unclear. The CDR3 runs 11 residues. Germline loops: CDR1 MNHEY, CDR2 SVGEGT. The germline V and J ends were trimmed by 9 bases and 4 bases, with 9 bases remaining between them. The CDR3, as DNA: TGTGCCAGTCGGCTAGGCTATGGCTACACCTTC. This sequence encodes CASRLGYGYTF.

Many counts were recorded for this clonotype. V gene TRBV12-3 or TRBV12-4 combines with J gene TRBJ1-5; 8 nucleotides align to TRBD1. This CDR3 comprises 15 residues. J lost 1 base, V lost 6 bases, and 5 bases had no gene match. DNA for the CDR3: TGTGCCAGCAGGCGCGGACAGGGCAGCAATCAGCCCCAGCATTTT. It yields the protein CASRRGQGSNQPQHF.

For the CDR3, the DNA is TGCGCCAGCAGCTTGGGGGGGCGAGCGGCCTCCTACGAGCAGTACTTC. Translation: CASSLGGRAASYEQYF. The chain recombines TRBV5-1 with TRBJ2-7, with D perhaps TRBD1 (6 bases). V was clipped by 0 bases and J by 0 bases, with 13 bases between them. This CDR3 has 16 residues. Germline V gene data show CDR1 as SGHRS and CDR2 as YFSETQ.

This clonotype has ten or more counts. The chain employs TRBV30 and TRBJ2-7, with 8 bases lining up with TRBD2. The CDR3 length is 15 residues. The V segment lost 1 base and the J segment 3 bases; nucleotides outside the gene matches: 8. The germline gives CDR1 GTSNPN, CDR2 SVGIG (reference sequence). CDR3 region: CAWSGIAGLVYEQYF. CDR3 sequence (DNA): TGTGCCTGGAGTGGAATAGCGGGATTGGTCTACGAGCAGTACTTC.

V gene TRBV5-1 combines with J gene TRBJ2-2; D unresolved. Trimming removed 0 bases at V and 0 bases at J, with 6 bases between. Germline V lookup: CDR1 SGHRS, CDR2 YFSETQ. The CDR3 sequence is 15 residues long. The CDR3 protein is CASSLEEANTGELFF. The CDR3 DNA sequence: TGCGCCAGCAGCTTGGAGGAAGCGAACACCGGGGAGCTGTTTTTT.

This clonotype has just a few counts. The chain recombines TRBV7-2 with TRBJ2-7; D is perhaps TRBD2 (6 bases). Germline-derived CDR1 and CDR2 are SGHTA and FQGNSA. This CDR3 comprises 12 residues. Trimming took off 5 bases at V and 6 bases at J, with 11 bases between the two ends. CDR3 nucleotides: TGTGCCAGCAGCCTGGGACTTGTCGAGCAGTACTTC. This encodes CASSLGLVEQYF.

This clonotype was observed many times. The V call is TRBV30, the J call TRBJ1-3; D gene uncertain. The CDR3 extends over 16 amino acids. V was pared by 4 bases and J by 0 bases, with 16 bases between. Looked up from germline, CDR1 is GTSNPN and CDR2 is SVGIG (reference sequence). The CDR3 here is CAWNLGQPSSGNTIYF. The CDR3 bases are TGTGCCTGGAACCTGGGTCAGCCGAGCTCTGGAAACACCATATATTTT.

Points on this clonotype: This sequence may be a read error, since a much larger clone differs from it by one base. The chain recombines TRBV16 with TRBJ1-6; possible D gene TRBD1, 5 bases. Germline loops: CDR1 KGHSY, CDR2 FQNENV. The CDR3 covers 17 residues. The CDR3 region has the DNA TGTGCCAGCGGCCAATCCGCACGGGGCTCTCATAATTCACCCCTCCACTTT. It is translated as CASGQSARGSHNSPLHF.

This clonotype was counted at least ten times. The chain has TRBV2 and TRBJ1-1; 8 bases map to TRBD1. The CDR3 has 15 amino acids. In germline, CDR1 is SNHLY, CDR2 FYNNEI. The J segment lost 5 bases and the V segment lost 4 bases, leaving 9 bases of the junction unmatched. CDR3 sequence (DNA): TGTGCCAGCAGTGGGCCAGGGGGCACGAGGACTGAAGCTTTCTTT. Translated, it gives CASSGPGGTRTEAFF.

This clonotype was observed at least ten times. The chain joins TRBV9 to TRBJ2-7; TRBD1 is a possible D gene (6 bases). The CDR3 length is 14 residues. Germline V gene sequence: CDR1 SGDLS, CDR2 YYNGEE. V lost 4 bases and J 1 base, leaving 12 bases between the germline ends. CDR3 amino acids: CASSRRDTSYEQYF. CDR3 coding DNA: TGTGCCAGCAGCAGACGGGACACATCCTACGAGCAGTACTTC. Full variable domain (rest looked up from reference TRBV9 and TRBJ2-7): DSGVTQTPKHLITATGQRVTLRCSPRSGDLSVYWYQQSLDQGLQFLIQYYNGEERAKGNILERFSAQQFPDLHSELNLSSLELGDSALYFCASSRRDTSYEQYFGPGTRLTVT.

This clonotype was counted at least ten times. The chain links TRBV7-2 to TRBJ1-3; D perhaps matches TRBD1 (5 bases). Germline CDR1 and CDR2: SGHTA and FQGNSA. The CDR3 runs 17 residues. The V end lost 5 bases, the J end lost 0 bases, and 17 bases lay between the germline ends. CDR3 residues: CASSPPRQRSSGNTIYF. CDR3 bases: TGTGCCAGCAGCCCCCCGAGACAGCGCAGCTCTGGAAACACCATATATTTT. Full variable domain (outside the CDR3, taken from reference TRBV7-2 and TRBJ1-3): GAGVSQSPSNKVTEKGKDVELRCDPISGHTALYWYRQSLGQGLEFLIYFQGNSAPDKSGLPSDRFSAERTGGSVSTLTIQRTQQEDSAVYLCASSPPRQRSSGNTIYFGEGSWLTVV.